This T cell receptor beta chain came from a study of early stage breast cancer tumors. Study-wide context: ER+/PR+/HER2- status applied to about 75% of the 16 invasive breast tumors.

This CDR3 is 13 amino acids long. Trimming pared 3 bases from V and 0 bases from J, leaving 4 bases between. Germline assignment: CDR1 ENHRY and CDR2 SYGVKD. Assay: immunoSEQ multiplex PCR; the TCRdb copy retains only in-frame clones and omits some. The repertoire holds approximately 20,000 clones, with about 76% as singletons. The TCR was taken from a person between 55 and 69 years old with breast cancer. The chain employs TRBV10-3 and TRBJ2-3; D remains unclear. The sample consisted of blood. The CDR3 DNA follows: TGTGCCATCAGTGATTATAGCACAGATACGCAGTATTTT. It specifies CAISDYSTDTQYF.